The 12 T cell receptor beta chains below come from one sample, sequenced in a study of monozygotic twins with inflammatory bowel disease. TCRdb reprocessed the 5' RACE reads and keeps a single row for each CDR3 protein, giving no DNA. The sample totals about 440,000 distinct CDR3 sequences. Sequencing was performed on blood. These receptors originate from a human donor with ulcerative colitis or Crohn's disease, or a healthy co-twin of an affected twin (not recorded which).

The rearrangement uses TRBV3-1 and TRBJ1-3. CDR3 length equals 15 residues. Per the germline V gene, CDR1 is LGHDT and CDR2 is YNNKEL (reference sequence). The CDR3 protein is CASSQDTISGNTIYF.

The chain has TRBV3-1 and TRBJ1-2. This CDR3 has 15 amino acids. CDR1 LGHDT and CDR2 YNNKEL come from the germline V gene (reference sequence). This CDR3 reads CASSRVPGGIYGYTF.

The genes are TRBV5-4 and TRBJ1-1; TCRdb returns TRBD1, unconfirmable since there is no DNA. The germline CDR1 and CDR2 sequences are SGHNT and YYREEE (reference sequence). The CDR3 covers 15 residues. CDR3 region: CASSPGGQKNTEAFF.

The chain combines TRBV5-4 with TRBJ2-7; absent DNA, TCRdb's TRBD2 call cannot be checked. The CDR3 runs 15 residues. The germline V gene encodes CDR1 SGHNT and CDR2 YYREEE (reference sequence). The CDR3 loop reads CASSLTGGGFYEQYF.

The V call is TRBV3-1, the J call TRBJ1-1. Germline assignment: CDR1 LGHDT and CDR2 YNNKEL (reference sequence). The CDR3 is 12 residues long. The chain's CDR3 is CASSPGPWEAFF.

V is TRBV28 and J is TRBJ1-5; the TCRdb D gene call, TRBD1, has no DNA to confirm it. This CDR3 has 14 residues. Germline V gene lookup returns CDR1 MDHEN and CDR2 SYDVKM. The CDR3 reads CACGRAGRPQPQHF.

The chain couples TRBV2 to TRBJ2-1. The germline CDR1 and CDR2 sequences are SNHLY and FYNNEI. CDR3 length equals 15 residues. CDR3 in amino acids: CASTWSASSYNEQFF.

The chain couples TRBV7-3 to TRBJ2-1; the TRBD1 assignment by TCRdb is unverifiable without DNA. The CDR3 contains 16 residues. Germline V gene lookup returns CDR1 SGHTA and CDR2 FQGTGA. CDR3 sequence reads: CASSLWGNGGYNEQFF.

This rearrangement joins TRBV12-3 or TRBV12-4 to TRBJ1-1; with no DNA, the TCRdb D assignment of TRBD1 cannot be verified. This CDR3 contains 13 residues. The CDR3 spells CASSAGTESEAFF.

The chain couples TRBV20-1 to TRBJ1-1; checking the TCRdb D call of TRBD1 is not possible without DNA. Germline CDR1 and CDR2: DFQATT and SNEGSKA (reference sequence). This CDR3 region has 12 residues. CDR3 region: CSARGQVGEAFF.

CDR3 amino acids: CASSVDSPKETQYF. The rearrangement joins TRBV7-9 to TRBJ2-5; TCRdb designates TRBD1, a call that cannot be tested without DNA. Germline V lookup: CDR1 SEHNR, CDR2 FQNEAQ (reference sequence). This CDR3 has 14 amino acids. The full variable domain, in which reference TRBV7-9 and TRBJ2-5 provide the parts outside the CDR3, is DTGVSQNPRHKITKRGQNVTFRCDPISEHNRLYWYRQTLGQGPEFLTYFQNEAQLEKSRLLSDRFSAERPKGSFSTLEIQRTEQGDSAMYLCASSVDSPKETQYFGPGTRLLVL.

The chain joins TRBV2 to TRBJ2-2. The germline CDR1 and CDR2 sequences are SNHLY and FYNNEI. The CDR3 sequence is 17 residues long. CDR3 loop: CASSEARDTVFAGELFF. Based on the CDR3 plus reference TRBV2 and TRBJ2-2, the full variable domain is EPEVTQTPSHQVTQMGQEVILRCVPISNHLYFYWYRQILGQKVEFLVSFYNNEISEKSEIFDDQFSVERPDGSNFTLKIRSTKLEDSAMYFCASSEARDTVFAGELFFGEGSRLTVL.